This TCR beta chain was found in a study of T-cell memory formation after mild COVID-19 (dated by TCRdb to the early 2020s). About the study as a whole: Most TCR sequence clusters were specific to one of the two donors. In a couple of donors, T-cell clones that expanded and contracted after mild COVID-19 were tracked by sequencing TCRalpha and TCRbeta repertoires over time. The cohort was made up of two young adult volunteers, one female and one male, who were previously healthy.

Sequencing was carried out with an Illumina NovaSeq 6000. Using 5'RACE with constant-segment primers, TCRalpha and TCRbeta cDNA libraries were constructed, with sample barcodes and unique molecular identifiers added in the process. Trizol reagent was used to extract RNA from every sample. Library amplification was performed in two PCR steps, and a second sample barcode and Illumina TruSeq adapters were introduced in the second step. The libraries were sequenced on an Illumina NovaSeq using 2 x 150 bp paired-end reads. The published analysis was carried out like this. Reads were demultiplexed and collapsed into UMI-guided consensus sequences with migec v1.2.7. Using mixcr v2.1.11, UMI consensuses were aligned to TRA and TRB V and J templates and then assembled into clonotypes. Expanded or contracted clonotypes were those called significant by both edgeR and NoisET, with noise models trained on biological replicates. For edgeR calls, the cutoffs were a false discovery rate-adjusted p below 0.01 and a log2 fold-change threshold of 1. As an exploratory analysis of dynamics, max-normalized trajectories of the 1000 most abundant clonotypes were examined by PCA with hierarchical clustering. The CD4 or CD8 phenotype of responding clones was assigned using the separately sequenced CD4+ and CD8+ repertoires. TCRdb's own reprocessing of the public reads used fastp at Q25 and MiXCR and kept productive beta chains. Each CDR3 protein gets just one entry, which takes the most common genes and DNA from the rows behind it. Here the V and J calls rest on TCRdb's processing, not on the authors' analysis. A total of about 440,000 distinct CDR3 sequences appear in this sample, around 20% of them only once. In total, the top ten clones hold about 8.1% of the sample.

Broad study findings and their caveats: Only a couple of mild cases were covered by the study, and larger cohorts that include severe cases with pre-infection samples were considered necessary. SARS-CoV-2 specificity of the second-wave clones peaking on day 37 was not confirmed. The detection of some responding clones in pre-infection memory suggests that pre-existing cross-reactive memory T cells joined the SARS-CoV-2 response. Clones contracting from day 15 to 85 had balanced CD4/CD8 phenotypes, while a second wave expanding from day 15 to 37 was biased towards CD4+. Contracting CD4+ clones appeared mostly in the CM and EM memory subsets, whereas CD8+ clones were enriched in EMRA.

In its sample, this clonotype was seen many times. Its antigen target is currently unknown. Base qualities are not recorded, but no much larger clone differs from it by a single base. PBMCs were isolated by Ficoll-Paque density gradient centrifugation. Source material: PBMCs or a T cell subset sorted from them (not recorded which). The sequence derives from an adult woman who had mild COVID-19 (a few samples of this study predate the infection). The sample titles of this study are shuffled in the database, so cell type and time point are left out; the donor was told from shared clones.

The base sequence is TGTGCCAGCAGCTGGGGACTGCAAGAGACCCAGTACTTC. Translation gives CASSWGLQETQYF. Recombination linked TRBV5-8 to TRBJ2-5; D gene: possibly TRBD2, on 6 matching bases. The junction carries 8 bases between V and J, which are trimmed by 3 bases and 2 bases respectively. The germline V gene specifies SGHTS as CDR1 and YDEGEE as CDR2. The CDR3 holds 13 amino acids from the cysteine to the phenylalanine. The sequence is cut down to CDR3 DNA, 39 bases in frame from base 1.